The 11 T cell receptor beta chains given below trace back to one sample, sequenced in a study of response to subunit inactivated influenza vaccine. TCRdb re-called the RT-PCR reads through MiXCR, storing one row per CDR3 protein. The sample lists 540,000 or so distinct CDR3 sequences, 10% to 15% occurring once. Sequencing was performed on PBMCs from blood, taken about 40 days after vaccination. The source of these receptors is a man aged 45-65 years who received an inactivated influenza vaccine.

This clonotype appeared a few times. The chain has TRBV7-3 and TRBJ2-3, with D possibly TRBD2 on 6 matching bases. Per the germline V gene, CDR1 is SGHTA and CDR2 is FQGTGA. This CDR3 has 15 residues. With 3 bases removed from V and 2 bases from J, the gap between germline ends came to 12 bases. The CDR3 coding sequence is TGTGCCAGCAGCTTCCTGGGACTTCACACAGATACGCAGTATTTT. Amino acids: CASSFLGLHTDTQYF.

This clonotype came up a few times. This chain joins TRBV20-1 and TRBJ2-3; no reliable D call. Per germline, CDR1 DFQATT and CDR2 SNEGSKA (reference sequence). With 5 bases removed from V and 2 bases from J, the gap between germline ends came to 17 bases. CDR3 length: 15 amino acids. The DNA of the CDR3 is TGCAGTGCTGGCTTGAGTTATTCCCCCACAGATACGCAGTATTTT. Amino acids: CSAGLSYSPTDTQYF.

There are many counts of this clonotype. The CDR3 reads CASSLDASGGAYNEQFF. The CDR3 nucleotides read TGCGCCAGCAGCCTAGATGCTAGCGGGGGGGCTTACAATGAGCAGTTCTTC. This chain connects TRBV4-3 to TRBJ2-1; 12 bases map to TRBD2. The ends lost 4 bases at V and 4 bases at J; junction bases unmatched: 8. Looked up from germline, CDR1 is LGHNA and CDR2 is YSLEER. The CDR3 has 17 residues.

J is TRBJ2-1 and V is TRBV5-1; TRBD1 matches 8 bases. The CDR3 length is 15 residues. In germline, CDR1 is SGHRS, CDR2 YFSETQ. Unmatched junction bases numbered 8, after V lost 4 bases and J lost 5 bases. CDR3 region: CASSPGQGMNNEQFF. CDR3 nucleotide sequence: TGCGCCAGCAGCCCCGGACAGGGAATGAACAATGAGCAGTTCTTC.

The V and J genes are TRBV24-1 and TRBJ2-2, with TRBD1 as a possible D gene (6 bases). V gave up 3 bases and J gave up 1 base, with 11 bases separating them. Germline V gives CDR1 KGHDR, CDR2 SFDVKD. This CDR3 region has 16 residues. CDR3: CATSDLGHRNTGELFF. CDR3 in DNA: TGTGCCACCAGTGATCTGGGACACCGGAACACCGGGGAGCTGTTTTTT.

This clonotype was observed at least ten times. The rearrangement joins TRBV20-1 to TRBJ2-4, with D unresolved. This CDR3 comprises 12 residues. CDR1 DFQATT and CDR2 SNEGSKA come from the germline V gene (reference sequence). Trimming removed 5 bases from V and 8 bases from J, with 13 bases in between. The CDR3 DNA reads as TGCAGTGCTCCTTCCGTGGGTGACATTCAGTACTTC. Its protein product is CSAPSVGDIQYF.

This rearrangement joins TRBV15 to TRBJ2-7; D gene unclear. Per the germline V gene, CDR1 is LNHNV and CDR2 is YYDKDF (reference sequence). The CDR3 consists of 13 residues. The ends were cut back, 3 bases at V and 5 bases at J, with 11 bases in the middle. CDR3 sequence reads: CATSSERRDEQYF. CDR3 nucleotides: TGTGCCACCAGCAGCGAACGTCGGGACGAGCAGTACTTC.

This clonotype appeared a few times. This chain connects TRBV9 to TRBJ2-7; D call uncertain. Germline CDR1 is SGDLS and CDR2 is YYNGEE. This CDR3 is built from 14 residues. V lost 0 bases, J lost 1 base, and 8 bases lay in between. The CDR3 DNA reads TGTGCCAGCAGCGTAGCAGCTGATTCCTACGAGCAGTACTTC. Amino acids: CASSVAADSYEQYF.

This clonotype has only a few counts. The rearrangement joins TRBV10-3 to TRBJ2-7, with 12 nucleotides matching TRBD2. This CDR3 has 14 amino acids. Trimming at V came to 6 bases and at J to 6 bases, leaving 6 bases not matched to a gene. Germline-derived CDR1 and CDR2 are ENHRY and SYGVKD. CDR3 DNA: TGTGCCATCAGGACCGGGACTAGCGGGCGCGAGCAGTACTTC. Translation: CAIRTGTSGREQYF.

This clonotype was counted many times. The chain carries TRBV10-3 and TRBJ1-1; maybe TRBD1 (5 bases). The V end lost 10 bases, the J end lost 4 bases, and 13 bases lay between the germline ends. Germline CDR1 is ENHRY and CDR2 is SYGVKD. The CDR3 totals 12 residues. CDR3 loop: CASHPGSTEAFF. The CDR3 DNA follows: TGTGCCAGCCACCCAGGGTCCACTGAAGCTTTCTTT.

The chain combines TRBV28 with TRBJ2-7, with D perhaps matching TRBD1 or TRBD2 (5 bases each). Germline V gene data show CDR1 as MDHEN and CDR2 as SYDVKM. Trimming removed 1 base at V and 0 bases at J, with 7 bases between. The CDR3 loop spans 14 amino acids. Written as DNA, the CDR3 is TGTGCCAGCAGTTTATTGGGGGACTCCTACGAGCAGTACTTC. This sequence encodes CASSLLGDSYEQYF.